Shown below are 10 T cell receptor beta chains from a single sample sequenced in a study of T cells in Graves' hyperthyroidism and ophthalmopathy. TCR beta CDR3 regions were amplified from RNA. Carried out on the TCR CDR3, a first-round RT-PCR used the HTBI primer set. TCRdb passed the multiplex PCR reads through MiXCR, listing each CDR3 protein once. The data show around 610,000 distinct CDR3 sequences, roughly 14% seen once. The sequenced sample was blood. The source of these receptors is a woman in her forties with Graves' ophthalmopathy.

The V gene is TRBV7-2, the J gene TRBJ1-5; TRBD1 might be the D (5 bases). This CDR3 has 15 residues. V was shortened by 3 bases and J by 6 bases, with 15 bases between the two germline ends. Germline V CDR1 and CDR2: SGHTA, FQGNSA. This CDR3 reads CASSFDSSGSQPQHF. The CDR3 nucleotides are TGTGCCAGCAGCTTCGACAGTTCGGGAAGTCAGCCCCAGCATTTT.

This clonotype was counted between two and nine times. J is TRBJ1-2 and V is TRBV7-9; 10 nucleotides match TRBD1. There are 15 residues in the CDR3. The junction had 7 bases not matched to a gene; V was cut back by 5 bases and J by 4 bases. CDR1 is SEHNR and CDR2 is FQNEAQ in the germline V gene (reference sequence). CDR3 in amino acids: CASSPGTGDGYGYTF. In nucleotides, the CDR3 is TGTGCCAGCAGCCCCGGGACAGGGGACGGCTATGGCTACACCTTC.

This clonotype was counted many times. V is TRBV11-3 and J is TRBJ1-1; D is unclear. V was clipped by 0 bases and J by 2 bases, with 7 bases between them. Germline V lookup: CDR1 SGHNT, CDR2 YENEEA. The CDR3 covers 14 residues. The CDR3 region has the DNA TGTGCCAGCAGCTTAGATTTCGGTAACACTGAAGCTTTCTTT. It translates to CASSLDFGNTEAFF.

As concerns this clonotype: This may come from a read error, since a much larger clone is one base off. The chain employs TRBV15 and TRBJ2-5; no definite D call. V lost 1 base, J lost 5 bases, and 14 bases lay in between. The CDR3 loop spans 15 amino acids. Germline CDR1 LNHNV, CDR2 YYDKDF (reference sequence). As DNA, the CDR3 is TGTGCCACCAGCAGAGGTCATAGAGGAAGGGAGACCCAGTACTTC. Amino acids: CATSRGHRGRETQYF.

This clonotype occurred many times. The rearrangement joins TRBV6-1 to TRBJ2-7, with 9 positions matching TRBD1. Unmatched junction bases numbered 9, after V lost 6 bases and J lost 6 bases. The germline V gene has CDR1 MNHNS and CDR2 SASEGT. CDR3 length: 14 residues. The CDR3 sequence is CASRGQGLIGEQYF. CDR3 DNA: TGTGCCAGCAGGGGACAGGGCCTCATCGGCGAGCAGTACTTC.

This clonotype has at least ten counts. V is TRBV28 and J is TRBJ2-5; D not certain. V lost 4 bases, J lost 2 bases, and 14 bases lay in between. From germline, CDR1 is MDHEN and CDR2 SYDVKM. CDR3 length equals 15 residues. CDR3 protein: CASSSQTPRQETQYF. The CDR3 DNA sequence: TGTGCCAGCAGTTCCCAGACACCTAGACAAGAGACCCAGTACTTC.

This clonotype was counted ten times or more. The V call is TRBV28, the J call TRBJ1-1; D is unclear. The CDR3 sequence is 12 residues long. Germline V gene sequence: CDR1 MDHEN, CDR2 SYDVKM. Trimming stripped 6 bases from V and 6 bases from J, with 11 bases between. The CDR3 is CASSGPFAEAFF. CDR3 nucleotides: TGTGCCAGCAGCGGTCCTTTCGCTGAAGCTTTCTTT.

This clonotype has only one observation. CDR3 bases: TGTGCCAGCAGCCCCTCGGGACTCAGATCCTACGAGCAGTACTTC. This codes for CASSPSGLRSYEQYF. The chain recombines TRBV7-3 with TRBJ2-7, with D possibly matching TRBD2 (6 bases). The germline V and J ends were trimmed by 5 bases and 1 base, with 15 bases remaining between them. CDR3 length: 15 amino acids. CDR1 and CDR2 from the germline V gene are SGHTA and FQGTGA.

This clonotype was found a few times. The rearrangement uses TRBV5-1 and TRBJ1-2; possibly TRBD1 for D (5 bases). Germline-derived CDR1 and CDR2 are SGHRS and YFSETQ. With 0 bases removed from V and 0 bases from J, the gap between germline ends came to 18 bases. This CDR3 contains 18 residues. CDR3 DNA sequence: TGCGCCAGCAGCTTGGCGCCCGCGGTGGGGACGACTAACTATGGCTACACCTTC. Translation gives CASSLAPAVGTTNYGYTF.

Ten or more counts support this clonotype. V and J are TRBV12-3 or TRBV12-4 and TRBJ1-2; TRBD1 might be the D (6 bases). The CDR3 runs 13 residues. Trimming shortened V by 7 bases and J by 8 bases, and 17 bases separated the two germline ends. The CDR3 nucleotides are TGTGCCAGCAAACAAACAGGGATAAGAGGCTACACCTTC. It codes for CASKQTGIRGYTF.